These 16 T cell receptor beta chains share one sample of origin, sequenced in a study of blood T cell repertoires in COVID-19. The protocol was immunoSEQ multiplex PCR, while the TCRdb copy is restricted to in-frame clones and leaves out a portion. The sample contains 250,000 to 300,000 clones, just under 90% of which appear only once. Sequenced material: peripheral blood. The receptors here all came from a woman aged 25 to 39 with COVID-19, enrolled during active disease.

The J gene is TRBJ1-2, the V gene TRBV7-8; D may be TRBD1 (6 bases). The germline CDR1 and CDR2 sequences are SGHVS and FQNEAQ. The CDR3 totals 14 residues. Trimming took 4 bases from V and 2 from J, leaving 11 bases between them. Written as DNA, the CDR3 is TGTGCCAGCAGCTCCGGGGGGGCAAACTATGGCTACACCTTC. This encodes CASSSGGANYGYTF.

This CDR3 is CASSLAYGGSDLYEQYF. The CDR3 coding sequence is TGCGCCAGCAGCTTGGCGTATGGGGGCAGCGACCTATACGAGCAGTACTTC. The genes are TRBV5-1 and TRBJ2-7; weak D call: TRBD1 (6 bases). This CDR3 contains 17 residues. Looked up from germline, CDR1 is SGHRS and CDR2 is YFSETQ. The ends were cut back, 0 bases at V and 4 bases at J, with 20 bases in the middle.

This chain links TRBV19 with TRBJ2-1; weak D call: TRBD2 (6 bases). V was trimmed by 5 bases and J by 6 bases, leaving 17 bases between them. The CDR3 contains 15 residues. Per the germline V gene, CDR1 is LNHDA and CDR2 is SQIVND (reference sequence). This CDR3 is CASSPRLVLGNEQFF. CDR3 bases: TGTGCCAGTAGTCCCCGACTAGTCTTGGGCAATGAGCAGTTCTTC.

As DNA, the CDR3 is TGTGCCAGCAGCAGTAAGCGACAGGGGGGCCCTTATGAAAAACTGTTTTTT. Protein sequence: CASSSKRQGGPYEKLFF. The rearrangement joins TRBV27 to TRBJ1-4; TRBD1 agrees at 9 bases. Germline V lookup: CDR1 MNHEY, CDR2 SMNVEV (reference sequence). The junction had 14 bases not matched to a gene; V was cut back by 6 bases and J by 6 bases. This CDR3 has 17 residues.

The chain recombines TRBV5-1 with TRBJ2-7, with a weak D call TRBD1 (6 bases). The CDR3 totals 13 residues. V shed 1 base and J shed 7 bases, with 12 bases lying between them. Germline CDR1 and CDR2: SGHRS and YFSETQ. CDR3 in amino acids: CASSLLTGFEQYF. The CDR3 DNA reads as TGCGCCAGCAGCTTGTTAACAGGGTTTGAGCAGTACTTC.

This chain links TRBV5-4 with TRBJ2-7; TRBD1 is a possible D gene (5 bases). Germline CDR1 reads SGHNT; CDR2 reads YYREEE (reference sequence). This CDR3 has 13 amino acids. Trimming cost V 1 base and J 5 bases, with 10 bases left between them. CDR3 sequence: CASSLRGLNEQYF. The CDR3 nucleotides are TGTGCCAGCAGCTTGAGGGGTCTCAACGAGCAGTACTTC.

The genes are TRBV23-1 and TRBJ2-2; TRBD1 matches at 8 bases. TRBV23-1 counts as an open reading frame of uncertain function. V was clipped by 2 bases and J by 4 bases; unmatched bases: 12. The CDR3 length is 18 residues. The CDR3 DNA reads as TGCGCCAGCAGTCAACCCGGTTTCCAGGGGGCGCGCACCGGGGAGCTGTTTTTT. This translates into CASSQPGFQGARTGELFF.

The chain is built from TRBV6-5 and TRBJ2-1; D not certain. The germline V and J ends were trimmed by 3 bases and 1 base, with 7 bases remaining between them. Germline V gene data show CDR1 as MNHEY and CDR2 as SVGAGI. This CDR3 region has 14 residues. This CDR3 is CASSYRDSYNEQFF. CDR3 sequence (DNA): TGTGCCAGCAGTTATAGAGATTCCTACAATGAGCAGTTCTTC.

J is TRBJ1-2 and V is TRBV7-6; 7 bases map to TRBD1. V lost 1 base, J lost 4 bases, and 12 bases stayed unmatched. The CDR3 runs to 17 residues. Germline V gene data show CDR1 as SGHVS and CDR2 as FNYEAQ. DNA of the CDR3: TGTGCCAGCAGCTTAGGCAGGGGGAAGGCGTGGTGCTATGGCTACACCTTC. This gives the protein CASSLGRGKAWCYGYTF. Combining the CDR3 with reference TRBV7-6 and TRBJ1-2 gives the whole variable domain GAGVSQSPRYKVTKRGQDVALRCDPISGHVSLYWYRQALGQGPEFLTYFNYEAQQDKSGLPNDRFSAERPEGSISTLTIQRTEQRDSAMYRCASSLGRGKAWCYGYTFGSGTRLTVV.

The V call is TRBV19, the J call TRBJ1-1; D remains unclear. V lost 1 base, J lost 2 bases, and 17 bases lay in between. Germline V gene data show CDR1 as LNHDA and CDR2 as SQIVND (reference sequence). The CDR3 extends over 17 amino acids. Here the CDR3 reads CASSIVGGWGGNTEAFF. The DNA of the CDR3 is TGTGCCAGTAGTATAGTAGGAGGGTGGGGTGGCAACACTGAAGCTTTCTTT.

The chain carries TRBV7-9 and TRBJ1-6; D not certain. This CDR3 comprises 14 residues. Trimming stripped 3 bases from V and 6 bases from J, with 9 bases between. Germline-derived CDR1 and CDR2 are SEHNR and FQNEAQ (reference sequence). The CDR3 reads CASSFGDPNSPLHF. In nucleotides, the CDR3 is TGTGCCAGCAGCTTCGGGGATCCTAATTCACCCCTCCACTTT.

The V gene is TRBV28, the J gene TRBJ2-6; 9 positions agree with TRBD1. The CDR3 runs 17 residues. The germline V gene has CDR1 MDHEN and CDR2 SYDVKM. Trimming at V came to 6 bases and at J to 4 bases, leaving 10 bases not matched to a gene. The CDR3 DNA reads TGTGCCAGCAGCCCCGGGACAGGGCTCTCCGGGGCCAACGTCCTGACTTTC. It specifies CASSPGTGLSGANVLTF.

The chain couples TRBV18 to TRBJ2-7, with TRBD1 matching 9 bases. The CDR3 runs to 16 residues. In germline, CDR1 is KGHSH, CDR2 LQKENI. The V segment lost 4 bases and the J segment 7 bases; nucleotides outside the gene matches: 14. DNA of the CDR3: TGTGCCAGCTCACACTCCCCGGGACAGGGACCGTGGGAGCAGTACTTC. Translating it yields CASSHSPGQGPWEQYF.

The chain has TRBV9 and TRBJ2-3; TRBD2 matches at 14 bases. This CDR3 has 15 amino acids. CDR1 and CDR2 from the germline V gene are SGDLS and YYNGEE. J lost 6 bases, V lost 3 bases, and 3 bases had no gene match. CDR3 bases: TGTGCCAGCAGCGACCGACTAGCGGGGGGGGATACGCAGTATTTT. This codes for CASSDRLAGGDTQYF.

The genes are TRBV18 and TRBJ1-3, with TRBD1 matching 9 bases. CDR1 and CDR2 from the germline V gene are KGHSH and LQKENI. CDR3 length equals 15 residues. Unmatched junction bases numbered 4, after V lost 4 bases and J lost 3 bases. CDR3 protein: CASSQQGAYGNTIYF. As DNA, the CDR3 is TGTGCCAGCTCACAACAGGGGGCTTATGGAAACACCATATATTTT.

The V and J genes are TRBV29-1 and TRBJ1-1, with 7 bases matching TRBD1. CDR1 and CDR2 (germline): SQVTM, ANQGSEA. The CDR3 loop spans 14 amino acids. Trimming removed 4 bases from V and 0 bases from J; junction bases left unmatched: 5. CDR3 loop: CSVVGQPMNTEAFF. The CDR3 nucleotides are TGCAGCGTTGTGGGACAGCCGATGAACACTGAAGCTTTCTTT. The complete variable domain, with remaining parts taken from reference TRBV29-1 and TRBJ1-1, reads SAVISQKPSRDICQRGTSLTIQCQVDSQVTMMFWYRQQPGQSLTLIATANQGSEATYESGFVIDKFPISRPNLTFSTLTVSNMSPEDSSIYLCSVVGQPMNTEAFFGQGTRLTVV.